This entry is about one T cell receptor beta chain. V shed 0 bases and J shed 8 bases, with 11 bases lying between them. The CDR3 is 13 amino acids. Looked up from germline, CDR1 is SGHRS and CDR2 is YFSETQ. The data were taken from a study of blood T cell repertoires in COVID-19. Repertoires were generated with immunoSEQ multiplex PCR, while TCRdb's copy carries only in-frame clones and drops some. This sample carries roughly 570,000 clones, around 90% of them seen once, and the ten largest clones take roughly 8%. V is TRBV5-1 and J is TRBJ1-2; tentatively, D is TRBD1 (6 bases). The sample consisted of peripheral blood. The receptor was isolated from a woman aged 50 to 65 with COVID-19, enrolled during active disease. The CDR3 sequence is CASSLAGVRGYTF. The CDR3, as DNA: TGCGCCAGCAGCTTGGCAGGGGTGAGAGGCTACACCTTC.